These T cell receptor beta chains were read from a single sample in a study of read filtering for tumor transcriptome and immune sequencing. TCRdb used MiXCR to reprocess the reads, holding one entry per CDR3 protein. The sample carries 120,000 or so distinct CDR3 sequences, 10% to 15% recorded once. The sequenced material came from a population of CD138-negative cells sorted from bone marrow. The receptors come from a donor aged 40 or older with multiple myeloma. CDR3s include the opening cysteine and the closing phenylalanine or tryptophan. D genes are given only for firm matches. Clone size appears in some rows only: once, few, many, or a class for an expanded clone.

CDR3 protein: CASSGTVYEQYF
CDR3 DNA: TGTGCCAGCAGTGGGACAGTCTACGAGCAGTACTTC
D gene: .
V gene: TRBV25-1
J gene: TRBJ2-7
clone size: .

CDR3 protein: CASSLVLAGAQETQYF
CDR3 DNA: TGCGCCAGCAGCTTGGTTTTAGCGGGCGCTCAAGAGACCCAGTACTTC
D gene: TRBD2
V gene: TRBV5-1
J gene: TRBJ2-5
clone size: many

CDR3 protein: CASRRTLGGQDEQFF
CDR3 DNA: TGTGCCAGCAGACGTACCTTGGGCGGTCAGGATGAGCAGTTCTTC
D gene: .
V gene: TRBV7-9
J gene: TRBJ2-1
clone size: many

CDR3 protein: CASSIAPDMRYEQYF
CDR3 DNA: TGTGCCAGTAGTATAGCCCCGGACATGAGATACGAGCAGTACTTC
D gene: .
V gene: TRBV19
J gene: TRBJ2-7
clone size: many

CDR3 protein: CASSLKPTGVNQPQHF
CDR3 DNA: TGTGCCAGCAGCTTAAAACCGACAGGGGTCAATCAGCCCCAGCATTTT
D gene: TRBD1
V gene: TRBV7-6
J gene: TRBJ1-5
clone size: many

CDR3 protein: CASRESAYEQYF
CDR3 DNA: TGTGCCAGCAGGGAAAGCGCCTACGAGCAGTACTTC
D gene: .
V gene: TRBV28
J gene: TRBJ2-7
clone size: many

CDR3 protein: CASSQTNEGPQHF
CDR3 DNA: TGTGCCAGCAGCCAAACTAATGAGGGGCCCCAGCATTTT
D gene: .
V gene: TRBV3-1
J gene: TRBJ1-5
clone size: many

CDR3 protein: CASSGLAGDNEQFF
CDR3 DNA: TGTGCCAGCAGTGGACTAGCGGGGGACAATGAGCAGTTCTTC
D gene: TRBD2
V gene: TRBV6-4
J gene: TRBJ2-1
clone size: .

CDR3 protein: CASSYGTGDQETQYF
CDR3 DNA: TGTGCCAGCTCATACGGGACGGGGGACCAAGAGACCCAGTACTTC
D gene: .
V gene: TRBV18
J gene: TRBJ2-5
clone size: .

CDR3 protein: CASTGGSMADTQYF
CDR3 DNA: TGCGCCAGCACTGGCGGGAGTATGGCAGATACGCAGTATTTT
D gene: TRBD2
V gene: TRBV5-1
J gene: TRBJ2-3
clone size: .

CDR3 protein: CASSPRTISSYNSPPHF
CDR3 DNA: TGTGCCAGCAGCCCCCGGACGATTAGCTCCTATAATTCACCCCCCCACTTT
D gene: .
V gene: TRBV3-1
J gene: TRBJ1-6
clone size: .

CDR3 protein: CASSSGGPETDTQYF
CDR3 DNA: TGCGCCAGCAGCTCGGGAGGGCCGGAAACAGATACGCAGTATTTT
D gene: TRBD2
V gene: TRBV5-1
J gene: TRBJ2-3
clone size: many

CDR3 protein: CASSLPSGGATGELFF
CDR3 DNA: TGTGCCAGCAGCCTCCCTAGCGGGGGGGCAACCGGGGAGCTGTTTTTT
D gene: TRBD2
V gene: TRBV5-5
J gene: TRBJ2-2
clone size: .

CDR3 protein: CASSLGRSGELFF
CDR3 DNA: TGTGCCAGCAGCTTAGGAAGGAGCGGGGAGCTGTTTTTT
D gene: .
V gene: TRBV11-2
J gene: TRBJ2-2
clone size: .